This TCR beta chain was identified in a study of blood T cell repertoires in COVID-19. At the level of the study: Acute and convalescent COVID-19 specimens originated in the United States, Italy and Spain.

Profiling relied on immunoSEQ multiplex PCR, and the TCRdb table lists in-frame clones only, not all of them. This sample carries approximately 150,000 clones, 87% of them seen once, and the ten largest clones take roughly 1.6%. Sequenced: peripheral blood. The clonotype originates from a woman aged 45-65 years with acute or convalescent COVID-19.

The CDR3 protein is CATSDSGKGNQPQHF. Written as DNA, the CDR3 is TGTGCCACCAGTGACTCGGGTAAGGGCAATCAGCCCCAGCATTTT. V is TRBV24-1 and J is TRBJ1-5; D is uncertain. The V and J ends lost 4 bases and 2 bases respectively, with 11 bases between them. Per the germline V gene, CDR1 is KGHDR and CDR2 is SFDVKD. The CDR3 contains 15 residues.